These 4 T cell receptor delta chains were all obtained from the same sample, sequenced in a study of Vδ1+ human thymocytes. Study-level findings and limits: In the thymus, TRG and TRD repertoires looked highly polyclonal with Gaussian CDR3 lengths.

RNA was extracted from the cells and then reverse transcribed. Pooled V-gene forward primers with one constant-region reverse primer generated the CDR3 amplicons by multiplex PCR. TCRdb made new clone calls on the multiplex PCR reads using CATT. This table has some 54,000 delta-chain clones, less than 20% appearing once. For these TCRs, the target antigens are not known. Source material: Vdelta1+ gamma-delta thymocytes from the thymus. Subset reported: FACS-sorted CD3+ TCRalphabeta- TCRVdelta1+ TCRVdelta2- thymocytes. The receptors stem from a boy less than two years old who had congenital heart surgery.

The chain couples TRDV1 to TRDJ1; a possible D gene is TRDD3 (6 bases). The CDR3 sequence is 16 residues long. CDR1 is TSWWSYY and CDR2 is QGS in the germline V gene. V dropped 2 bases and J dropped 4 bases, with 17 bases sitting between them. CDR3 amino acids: CALGEGALGVGDKLIF. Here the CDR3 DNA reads TGTGCTCTTGGGGAAGGGGCCTTGGGGGTCGGCGATAAACTCATCTTT.

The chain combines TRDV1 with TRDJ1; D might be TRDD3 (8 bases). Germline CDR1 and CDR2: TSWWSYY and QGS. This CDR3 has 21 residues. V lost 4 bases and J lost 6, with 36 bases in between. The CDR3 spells CALGALPSPVLGAPPRHKLIF. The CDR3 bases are TGTGCTCTTGGGGCCCTTCCTTCTCCCGTACTGGGGGCCCCACCGCGACATAAACTCATCTTT.

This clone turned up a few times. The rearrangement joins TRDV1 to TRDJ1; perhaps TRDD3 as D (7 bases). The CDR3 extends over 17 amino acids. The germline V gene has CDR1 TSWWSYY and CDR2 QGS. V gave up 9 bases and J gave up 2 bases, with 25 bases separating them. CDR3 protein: CALSPFPLLGGTDKLIF. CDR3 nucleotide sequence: TGTGCTCTAAGCCCCTTCCCCCTCCTGGGGGGGACCGATAAACTCATCTTT.

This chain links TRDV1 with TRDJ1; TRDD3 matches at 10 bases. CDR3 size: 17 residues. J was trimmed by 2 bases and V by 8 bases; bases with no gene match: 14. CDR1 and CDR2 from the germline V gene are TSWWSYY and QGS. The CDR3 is CALCTQHWGMETDKLIF. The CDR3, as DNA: TGTGCTCTTTGTACCCAACACTGGGGGATGGAAACCGATAAACTCATCTTT.